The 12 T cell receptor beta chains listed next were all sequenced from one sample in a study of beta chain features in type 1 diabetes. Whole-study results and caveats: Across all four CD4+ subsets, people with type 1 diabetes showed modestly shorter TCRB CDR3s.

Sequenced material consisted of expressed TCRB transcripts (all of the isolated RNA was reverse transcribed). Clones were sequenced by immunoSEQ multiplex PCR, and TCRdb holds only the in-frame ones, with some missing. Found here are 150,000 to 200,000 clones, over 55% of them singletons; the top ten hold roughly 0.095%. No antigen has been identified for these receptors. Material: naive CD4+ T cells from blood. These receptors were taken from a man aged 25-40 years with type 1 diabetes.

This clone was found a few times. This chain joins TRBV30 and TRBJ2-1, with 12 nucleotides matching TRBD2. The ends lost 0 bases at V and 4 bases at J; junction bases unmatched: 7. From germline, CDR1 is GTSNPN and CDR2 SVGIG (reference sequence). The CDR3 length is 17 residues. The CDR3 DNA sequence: TGTGCCTGGAGTGTATCCCGGACTAGCGGGGCTTACAATGAGCAGTTCTTC. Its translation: CAWSVSRTSGAYNEQFF.

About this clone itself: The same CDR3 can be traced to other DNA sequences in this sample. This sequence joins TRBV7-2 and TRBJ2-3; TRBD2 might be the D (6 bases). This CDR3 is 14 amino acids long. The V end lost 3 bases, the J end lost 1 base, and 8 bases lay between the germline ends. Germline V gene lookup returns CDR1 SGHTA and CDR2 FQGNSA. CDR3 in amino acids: CASSLSGGTDTQYF. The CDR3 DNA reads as TGTGCCAGCAGCTTGTCGGGGGGCACAGATACGCAGTATTTT.

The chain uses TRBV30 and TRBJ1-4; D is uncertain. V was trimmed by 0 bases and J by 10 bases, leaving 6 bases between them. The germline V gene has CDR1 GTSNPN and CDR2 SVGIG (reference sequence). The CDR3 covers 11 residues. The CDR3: CAWSVRGKLFF. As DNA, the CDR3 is TGTGCCTGGAGTGTAAGAGGAAAACTGTTTTTT. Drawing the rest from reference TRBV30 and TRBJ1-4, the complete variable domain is SQTIHQWPATLVQPVGSPLSLECTVEGTSNPNLYWYRQAAGRGLQLLFYSVGIGQISSEVPQNLSASRPQDRQFILSSKKLLLSDSGFYLCAWSVRGKLFFGSGTQLSVL.

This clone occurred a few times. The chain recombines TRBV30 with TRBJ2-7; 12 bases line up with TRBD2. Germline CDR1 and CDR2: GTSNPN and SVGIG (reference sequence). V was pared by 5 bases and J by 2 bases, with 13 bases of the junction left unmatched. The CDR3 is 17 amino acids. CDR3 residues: CAWAGTSGYPSPYEQYF. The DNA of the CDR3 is TGTGCCTGGGCCGGGACTAGCGGGTACCCGAGCCCCTACGAGCAGTACTTC.

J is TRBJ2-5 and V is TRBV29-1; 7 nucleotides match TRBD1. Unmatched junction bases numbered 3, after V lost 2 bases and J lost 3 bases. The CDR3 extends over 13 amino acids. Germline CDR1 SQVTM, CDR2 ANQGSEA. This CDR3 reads CSVEKTGEETQYF. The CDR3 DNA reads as TGCAGCGTTGAAAAAACAGGGGAAGAGACCCAGTACTTC.

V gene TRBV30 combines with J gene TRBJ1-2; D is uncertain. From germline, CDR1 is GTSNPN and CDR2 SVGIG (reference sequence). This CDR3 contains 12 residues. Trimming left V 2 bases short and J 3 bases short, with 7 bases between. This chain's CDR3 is CAWSKGDYGYTF. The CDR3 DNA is TGTGCCTGGAGTAAGGGAGACTATGGCTACACCTTC.

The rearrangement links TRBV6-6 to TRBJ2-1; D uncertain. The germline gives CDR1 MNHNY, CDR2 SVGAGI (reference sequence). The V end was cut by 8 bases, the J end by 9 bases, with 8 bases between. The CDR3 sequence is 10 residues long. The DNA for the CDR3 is TGTGCCAGCGCGAGCGCTGAGCAGTTCTTC. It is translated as CASASAEQFF.

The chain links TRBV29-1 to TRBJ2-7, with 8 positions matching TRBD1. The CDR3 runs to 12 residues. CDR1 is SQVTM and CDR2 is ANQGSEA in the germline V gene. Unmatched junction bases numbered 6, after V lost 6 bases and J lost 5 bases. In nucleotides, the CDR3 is TGCAGCGTCGTTCGGACAGGGAACGAGCAGTACTTC. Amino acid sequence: CSVVRTGNEQYF.

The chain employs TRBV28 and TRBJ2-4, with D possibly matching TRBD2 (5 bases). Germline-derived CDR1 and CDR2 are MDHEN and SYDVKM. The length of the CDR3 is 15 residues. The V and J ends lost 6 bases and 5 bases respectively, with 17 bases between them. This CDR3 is CASSRSGDTQNIQYF. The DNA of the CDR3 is TGTGCCAGCAGCCGCTCCGGGGATACACAAAACATTCAGTACTTC.

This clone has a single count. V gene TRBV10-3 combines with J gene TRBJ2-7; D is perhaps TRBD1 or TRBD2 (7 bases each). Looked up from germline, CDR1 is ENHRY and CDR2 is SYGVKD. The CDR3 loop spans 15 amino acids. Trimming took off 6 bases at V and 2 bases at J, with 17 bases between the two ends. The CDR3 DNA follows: TGTGCCATCAGAGAAAGCGGGACAGCCACCTACGAGCAGTACTTC. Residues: CAIRESGTATYEQYF.

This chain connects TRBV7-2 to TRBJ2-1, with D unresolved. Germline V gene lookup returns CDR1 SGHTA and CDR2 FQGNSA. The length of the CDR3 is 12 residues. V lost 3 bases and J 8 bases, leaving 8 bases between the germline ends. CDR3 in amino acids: CASSFRVDEQFF. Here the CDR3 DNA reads TGTGCCAGCAGCTTTAGGGTGGATGAGCAGTTCTTC.

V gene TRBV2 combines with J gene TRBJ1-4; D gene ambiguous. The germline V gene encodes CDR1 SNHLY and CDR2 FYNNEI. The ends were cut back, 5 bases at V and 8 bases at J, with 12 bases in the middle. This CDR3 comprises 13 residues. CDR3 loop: CASSSQKGEKLFF. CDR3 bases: TGTGCCAGCAGTTCGCAAAAAGGGGAAAAACTGTTTTTT.